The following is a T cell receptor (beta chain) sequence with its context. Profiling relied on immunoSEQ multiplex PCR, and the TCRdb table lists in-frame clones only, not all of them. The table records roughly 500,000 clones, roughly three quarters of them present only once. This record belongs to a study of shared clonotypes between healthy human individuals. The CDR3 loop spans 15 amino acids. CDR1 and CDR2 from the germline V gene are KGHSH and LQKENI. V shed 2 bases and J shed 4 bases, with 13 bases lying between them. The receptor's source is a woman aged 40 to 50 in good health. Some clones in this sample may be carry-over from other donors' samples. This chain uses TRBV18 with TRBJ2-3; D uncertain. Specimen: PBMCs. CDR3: CASSPTHDGSDTQYF. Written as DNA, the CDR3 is TGTGCCAGCTCACCAACCCACGATGGATCAGATACGCAGTATTTT.